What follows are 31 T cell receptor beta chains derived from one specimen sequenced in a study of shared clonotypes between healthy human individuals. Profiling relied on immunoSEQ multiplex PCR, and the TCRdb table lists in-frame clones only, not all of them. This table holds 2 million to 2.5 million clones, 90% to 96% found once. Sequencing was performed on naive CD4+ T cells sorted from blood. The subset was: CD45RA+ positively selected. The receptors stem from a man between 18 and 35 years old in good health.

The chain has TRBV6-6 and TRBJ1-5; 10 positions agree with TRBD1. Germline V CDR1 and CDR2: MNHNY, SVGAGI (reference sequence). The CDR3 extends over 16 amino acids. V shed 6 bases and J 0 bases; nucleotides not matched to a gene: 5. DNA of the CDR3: TGTGCCAGCAGAGGTGGGACAGGGGTTAGCAATCAGCCCCAGCATTTT. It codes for CASRGGTGVSNQPQHF.

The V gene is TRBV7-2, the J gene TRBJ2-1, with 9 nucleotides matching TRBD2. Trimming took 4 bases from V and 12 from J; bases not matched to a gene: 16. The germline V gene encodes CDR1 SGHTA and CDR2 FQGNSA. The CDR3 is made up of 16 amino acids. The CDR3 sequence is CASSSPRASGNRTQFF. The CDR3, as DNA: TGTGCCAGCAGCTCGCCGAGGGCTAGCGGGAATCGAACGCAGTTCTTC.

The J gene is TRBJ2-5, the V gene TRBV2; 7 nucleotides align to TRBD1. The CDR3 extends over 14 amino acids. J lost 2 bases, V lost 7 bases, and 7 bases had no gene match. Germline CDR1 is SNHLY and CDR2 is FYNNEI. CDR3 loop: CASKRQGEQETQYF. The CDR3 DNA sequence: TGTGCCAGCAAACGACAGGGTGAACAAGAGACCCAGTACTTC.

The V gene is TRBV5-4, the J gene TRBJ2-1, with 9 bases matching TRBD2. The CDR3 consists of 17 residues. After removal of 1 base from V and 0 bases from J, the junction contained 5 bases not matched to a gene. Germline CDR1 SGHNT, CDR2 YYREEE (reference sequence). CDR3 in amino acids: CASSLLAGVASYNEQFF. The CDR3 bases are TGTGCCAGCAGCTTGTTAGCGGGGGTGGCCTCCTACAATGAGCAGTTCTTC.

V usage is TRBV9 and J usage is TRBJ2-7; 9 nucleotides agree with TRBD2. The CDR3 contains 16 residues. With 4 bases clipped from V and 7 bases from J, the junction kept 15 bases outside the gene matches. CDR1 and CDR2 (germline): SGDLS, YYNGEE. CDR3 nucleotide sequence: TGTGCCAGCAGCCCACAGATGGATAGCGGGAGACGAGAGCAGTACTTC. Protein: CASSPQMDSGRREQYF.

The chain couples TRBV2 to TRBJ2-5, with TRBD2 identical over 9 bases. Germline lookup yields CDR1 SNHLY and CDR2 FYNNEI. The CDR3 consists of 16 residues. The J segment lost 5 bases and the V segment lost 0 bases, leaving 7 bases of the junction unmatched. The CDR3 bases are TGTGCCAGCAGTGAAGCGACTAGCGGAGTCCGGGAGACCCAGTACTTC. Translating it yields CASSEATSGVRETQYF.

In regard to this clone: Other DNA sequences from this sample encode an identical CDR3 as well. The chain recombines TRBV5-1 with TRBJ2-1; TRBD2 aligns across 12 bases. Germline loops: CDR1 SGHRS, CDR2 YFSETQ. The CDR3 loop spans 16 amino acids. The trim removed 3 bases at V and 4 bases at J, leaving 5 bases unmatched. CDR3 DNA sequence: TGCGCCAGCAGCTCTAGCGGGAGGGCCGGTTACAATGAGCAGTTCTTC. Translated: CASSSSGRAGYNEQFF.

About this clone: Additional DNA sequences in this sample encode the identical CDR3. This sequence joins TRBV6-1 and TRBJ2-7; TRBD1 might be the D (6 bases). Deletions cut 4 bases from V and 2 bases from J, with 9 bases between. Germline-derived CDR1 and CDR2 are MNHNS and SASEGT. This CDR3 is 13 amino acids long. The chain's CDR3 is CASSAQGPYEQYF. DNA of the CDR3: TGTGCCAGCAGTGCGCAGGGGCCCTACGAGCAGTACTTC.

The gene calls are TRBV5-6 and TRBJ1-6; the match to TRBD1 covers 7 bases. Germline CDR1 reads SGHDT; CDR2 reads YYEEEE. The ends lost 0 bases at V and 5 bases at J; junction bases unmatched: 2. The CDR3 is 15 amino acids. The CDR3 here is CASSLDRGNNSPLHF. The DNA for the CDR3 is TGTGCCAGCAGCTTGGACAGGGGAAATAATTCACCCCTCCACTTT.

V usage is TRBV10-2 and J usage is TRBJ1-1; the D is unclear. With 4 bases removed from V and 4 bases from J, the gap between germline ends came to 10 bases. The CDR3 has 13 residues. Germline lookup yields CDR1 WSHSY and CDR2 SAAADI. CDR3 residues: CASSAARTTEAFF. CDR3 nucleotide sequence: TGCGCCAGCAGTGCGGCCAGGACCACTGAAGCTTTCTTT.

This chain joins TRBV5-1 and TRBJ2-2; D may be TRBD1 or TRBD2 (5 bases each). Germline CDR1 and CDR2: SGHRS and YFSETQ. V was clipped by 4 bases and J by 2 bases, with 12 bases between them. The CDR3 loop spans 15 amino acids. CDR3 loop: CASSVGTPNTGELFF. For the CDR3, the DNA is TGCGCCAGCAGCGTGGGGACGCCTAACACCGGGGAGCTGTTTTTT.

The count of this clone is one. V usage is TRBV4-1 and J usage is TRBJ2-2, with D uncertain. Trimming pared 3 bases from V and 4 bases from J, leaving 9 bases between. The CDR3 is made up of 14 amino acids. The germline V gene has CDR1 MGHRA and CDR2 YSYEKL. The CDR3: CASSHTDPTGELFF. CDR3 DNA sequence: TGCGCCAGCAGCCATACGGATCCCACCGGGGAGCTGTTTTTT.

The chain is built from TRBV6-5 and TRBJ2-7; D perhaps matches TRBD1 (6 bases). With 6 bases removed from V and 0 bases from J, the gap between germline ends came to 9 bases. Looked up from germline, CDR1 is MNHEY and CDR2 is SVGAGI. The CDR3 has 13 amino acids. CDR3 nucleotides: TGTGCCAGCAGCAGGGGCCCCTCCTACGAGCAGTACTTC. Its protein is CASSRGPSYEQYF.

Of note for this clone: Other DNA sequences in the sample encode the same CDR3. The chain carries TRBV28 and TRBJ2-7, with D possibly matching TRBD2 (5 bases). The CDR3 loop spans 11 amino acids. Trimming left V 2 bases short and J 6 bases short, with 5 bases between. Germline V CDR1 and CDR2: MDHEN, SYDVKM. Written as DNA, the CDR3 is TGTGCCAGCAGTTTACGGGGCGAGCAGTACTTC. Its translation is CASSLRGEQYF.

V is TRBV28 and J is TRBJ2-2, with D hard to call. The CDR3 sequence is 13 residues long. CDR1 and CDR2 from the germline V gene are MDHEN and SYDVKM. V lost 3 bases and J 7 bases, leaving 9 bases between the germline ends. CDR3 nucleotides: TGTGCCAGCAGTTTGGTGGCTGTCGGGGAGCTGTTTTTT. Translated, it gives CASSLVAVGELFF.

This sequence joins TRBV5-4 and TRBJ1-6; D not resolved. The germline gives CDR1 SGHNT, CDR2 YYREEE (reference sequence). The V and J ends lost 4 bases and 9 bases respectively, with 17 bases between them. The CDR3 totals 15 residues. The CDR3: CASSPGSERRSPLHF. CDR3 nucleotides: TGTGCCAGCAGCCCGGGGTCCGAGAGGCGTTCACCCCTCCACTTT.

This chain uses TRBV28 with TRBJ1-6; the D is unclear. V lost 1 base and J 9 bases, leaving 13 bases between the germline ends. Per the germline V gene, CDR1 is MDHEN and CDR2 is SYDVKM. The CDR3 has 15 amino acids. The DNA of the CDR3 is TGTGCCAGCAGTTTATCGGCGGCACGGGGTTCACCCCTCCACTTT. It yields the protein CASSLSAARGSPLHF.

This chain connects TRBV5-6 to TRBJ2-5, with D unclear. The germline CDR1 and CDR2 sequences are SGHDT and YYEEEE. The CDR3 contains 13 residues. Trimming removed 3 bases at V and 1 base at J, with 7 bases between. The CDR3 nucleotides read TGTGCCAGCAGCTACCGGGCCCAAGAGACCCAGTACTTC. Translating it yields CASSYRAQETQYF.

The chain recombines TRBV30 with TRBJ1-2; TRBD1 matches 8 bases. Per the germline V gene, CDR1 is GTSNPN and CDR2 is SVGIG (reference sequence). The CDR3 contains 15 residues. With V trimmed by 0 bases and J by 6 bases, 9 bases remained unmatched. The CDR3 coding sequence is TGTGCCTGGAGTGTAGGGCAGGGGGCTTTCGATGGCTACACCTTC. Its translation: CAWSVGQGAFDGYTF.

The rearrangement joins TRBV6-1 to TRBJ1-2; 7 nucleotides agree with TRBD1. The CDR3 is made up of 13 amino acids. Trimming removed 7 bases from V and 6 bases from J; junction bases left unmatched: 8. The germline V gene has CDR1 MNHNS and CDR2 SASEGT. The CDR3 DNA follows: TGTGCCAGCACCATAGGGGGCGCGAATGGCTACACCTTC. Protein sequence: CASTIGGANGYTF.

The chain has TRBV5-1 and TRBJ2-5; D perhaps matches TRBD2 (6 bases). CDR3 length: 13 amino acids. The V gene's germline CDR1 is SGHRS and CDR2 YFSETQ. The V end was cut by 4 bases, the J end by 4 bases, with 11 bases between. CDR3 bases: TGCGCCAGCAGCCGGGAGTATGCAGAGACCCAGTACTTC. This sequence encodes CASSREYAETQYF.

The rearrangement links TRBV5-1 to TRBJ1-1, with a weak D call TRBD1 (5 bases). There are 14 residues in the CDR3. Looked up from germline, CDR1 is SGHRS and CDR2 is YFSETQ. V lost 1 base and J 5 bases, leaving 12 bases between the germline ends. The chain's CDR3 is CASSLSPGPTEAFF. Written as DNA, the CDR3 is TGCGCCAGCAGCTTGTCTCCAGGGCCTACTGAAGCTTTCTTT.

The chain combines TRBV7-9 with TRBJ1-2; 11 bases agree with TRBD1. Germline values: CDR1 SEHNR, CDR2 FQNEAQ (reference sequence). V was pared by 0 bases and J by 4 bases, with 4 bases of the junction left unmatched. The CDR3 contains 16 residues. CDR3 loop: CASSLALGTGGYGYTF. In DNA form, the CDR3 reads TGTGCCAGCAGCTTAGCTCTCGGGACAGGGGGCTATGGCTACACCTTC.

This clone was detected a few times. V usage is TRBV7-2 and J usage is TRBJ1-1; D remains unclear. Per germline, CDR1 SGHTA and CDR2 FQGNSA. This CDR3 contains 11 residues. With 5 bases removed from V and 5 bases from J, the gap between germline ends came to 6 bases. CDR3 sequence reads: CASSAVTEAFF. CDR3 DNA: TGTGCCAGCAGCGCGGTGACTGAAGCTTTCTTT.

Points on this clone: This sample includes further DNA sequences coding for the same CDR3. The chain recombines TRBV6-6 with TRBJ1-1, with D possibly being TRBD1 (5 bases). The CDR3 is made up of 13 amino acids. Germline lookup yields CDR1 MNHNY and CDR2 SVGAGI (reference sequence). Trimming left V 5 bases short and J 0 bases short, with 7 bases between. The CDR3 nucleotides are TGTGCCAGCAGTACGGGGGTGAACACTGAAGCTTTCTTT. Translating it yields CASSTGVNTEAFF.

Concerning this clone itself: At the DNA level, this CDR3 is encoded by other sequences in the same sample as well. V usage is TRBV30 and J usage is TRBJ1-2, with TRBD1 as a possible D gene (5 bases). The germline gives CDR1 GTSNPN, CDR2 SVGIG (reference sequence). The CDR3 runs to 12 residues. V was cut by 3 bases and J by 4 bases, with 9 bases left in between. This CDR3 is CAWRGQAYGYTF. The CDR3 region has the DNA TGTGCCTGGAGGGGGCAAGCCTATGGCTACACCTTC.

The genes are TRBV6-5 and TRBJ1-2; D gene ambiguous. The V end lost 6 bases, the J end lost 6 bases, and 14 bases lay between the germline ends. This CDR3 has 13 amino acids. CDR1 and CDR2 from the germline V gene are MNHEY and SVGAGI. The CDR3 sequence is CASRDLNRDGYTF. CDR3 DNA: TGTGCCAGCAGAGACTTGAATAGGGATGGCTACACCTTC.

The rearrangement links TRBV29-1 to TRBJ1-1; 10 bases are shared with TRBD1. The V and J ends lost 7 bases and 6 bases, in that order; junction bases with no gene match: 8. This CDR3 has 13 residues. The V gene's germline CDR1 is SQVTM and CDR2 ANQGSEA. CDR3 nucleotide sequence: TGCAGCGCTGGGGACAGGGGAAACTCTGAAGCTTTCTTT. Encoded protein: CSAGDRGNSEAFF.

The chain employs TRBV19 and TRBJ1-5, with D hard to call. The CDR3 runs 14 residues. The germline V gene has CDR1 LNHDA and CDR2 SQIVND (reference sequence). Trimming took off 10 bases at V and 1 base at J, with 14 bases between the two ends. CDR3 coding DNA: TGTGCCACCTCAGTGGCCCAGAGCAATCAGCCCCAGCATTTT. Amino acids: CATSVAQSNQPQHF.

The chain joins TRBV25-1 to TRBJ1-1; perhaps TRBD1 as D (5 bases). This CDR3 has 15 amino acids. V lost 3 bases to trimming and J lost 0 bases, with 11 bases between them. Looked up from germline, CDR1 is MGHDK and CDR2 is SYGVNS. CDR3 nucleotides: TGTGCCAGCAGTGATCCGACAGAGATGAACACTGAAGCTTTCTTT. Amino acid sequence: CASSDPTEMNTEAFF.

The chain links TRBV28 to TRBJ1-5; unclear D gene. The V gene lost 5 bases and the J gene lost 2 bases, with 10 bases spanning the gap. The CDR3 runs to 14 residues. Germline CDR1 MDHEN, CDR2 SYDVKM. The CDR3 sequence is CASSPGRGNQPQHF. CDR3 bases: TGTGCCAGCAGTCCCGGAAGGGGCAATCAGCCCCAGCATTTT.